These 32 T cell receptor beta chains originate from one sample sequenced in a study of molecular identifiers for immune sequencing clone quantification. MiXCR was run by TCRdb on the PCR reads, yielding one entry per CDR3 protein. This table has about 640,000 distinct CDR3 sequences, less than 20% appearing once. The sequencing input was naive CD8+ T cells from blood, with Jurkat cell RNA spiked in. Stated subset: FACS-sorted CD8+CD4-CCR7+CD45RA+ naive T cells. The source is a human donor in good health. Some libraries in this study had Jurkat cell RNA spiked in.

This clonotype has ten or more counts. The chain uses TRBV5-1 and TRBJ1-1; no firm D call. The CDR3 runs 12 residues. The V end was cut by 2 bases, the J end by 8 bases, with 10 bases between. CDR1 SGHRS and CDR2 YFSETQ come from the germline V gene. In DNA, the CDR3 is TGCGCCAGCAGCTTCCGACCTCCCGAAGCTTTCTTT. Encoded protein: CASSFRPPEAFF.

This clonotype has just a few counts. The chain has TRBV6-2 or TRBV6-3 and TRBJ2-5, with D hard to call. This CDR3 has 15 amino acids. Germline V gene sequence: CDR1 MNHEY, CDR2 SVGEGT. V lost 7 bases and J 4 bases, leaving 19 bases between the germline ends. In DNA, the CDR3 is TGTGCCAGCATGACGGACCCTTATTTAGCAGAGACCCAGTACTTC. This sequence encodes CASMTDPYLAETQYF.

A word on this clonotype: A junction boundary mismatches the germline segment, possibly from a read error. The chain is built from TRBV6-5 and TRBJ2-1, with D maybe TRBD2 (6 bases). CDR1 and CDR2 from the germline V gene are MNHEY and SVGAGI. This CDR3 contains 13 residues. CDR3 bases: TGTGCCAGCAGTTTGCCGACTAGGAATGAGCAGTCCTTC. Protein: CASSLPTRNEQSF.

The sample holds many counts of this clonotype. This chain connects TRBV29-1 to TRBJ2-7; 8 nucleotides agree with TRBD2. The germline CDR1 and CDR2 sequences are SQVTM and ANQGSEA. The CDR3 has 13 residues. With 6 bases clipped from V and 0 bases from J, the junction kept 4 bases outside the gene matches. This CDR3 is CSVFSGDSYEQYF. CDR3 bases: TGCAGCGTCTTTAGCGGGGACTCCTACGAGCAGTACTTC.

The chain links TRBV12-3 or TRBV12-4 to TRBJ2-1; weak D call: TRBD2 (6 bases). Trimming took off 5 bases at V and 4 bases at J, with 12 bases between the two ends. The CDR3 consists of 14 residues. The chain's CDR3 is CASSPGLTYNEQFF. In nucleotides, the CDR3 is TGTGCCAGCAGTCCCGGACTAACTTACAATGAGCAGTTCTTC.

This clonotype was detected once. This may be a read error, as it is one base from a much larger clone. The chain joins TRBV5-6 to TRBJ2-7; D may correspond to TRBD1 or TRBD2 (5 bases each). CDR3 length: 13 residues. Per the germline V gene, CDR1 is SGHDT and CDR2 is YYEEEE. CDR3 amino acids: CASSLPTRDERYF. The CDR3 DNA sequence: TGTGCCAGCAGCTTACCCACTAGGGACGAGCGGTACTTC. The whole variable domain, filled in from reference TRBV5-6 and TRBJ2-7, reads DAGVTQSPTHLIKTRGQQVTLRCSPKSGHDTVSWYQQALGQGPQFIFQYYEEEERQRGNFPDRFSGHQFPNYSSELNVNALLLGDSALYLCASSLPTRDERYFGPGTRLTVT.

This clonotype has at least ten counts. This chain uses TRBV2 with TRBJ1-1; D ambiguous. Trimming stripped 1 base from V and 2 bases from J, with 17 bases between. From germline, CDR1 is SNHLY and CDR2 FYNNEI. CDR3 length equals 17 residues. CDR3 sequence (DNA): TGTGCCAGCAGTGAAGGCCCACTCCCCCCCCTAAACACTGAAGCTTTCTTT. It translates to CASSEGPLPPLNTEAFF. The entire variable domain, with the rest obtained from reference TRBV2 and TRBJ1-1, is as follows: EPEVTQTPSHQVTQMGQEVILRCVPISNHLYFYWYRQILGQKVEFLVSFYNNEISEKSEIFDDQFSVERPDGSNFTLKIRSTKLEDSAMYFCASSEGPLPPLNTEAFFGQGTRLTVV.

The chain has TRBV30 and TRBJ2-4; 9 nucleotides agree with TRBD1. The CDR3 runs to 14 residues. CDR1 GTSNPN and CDR2 SVGIG come from the germline V gene (reference sequence). Trimming removed 2 bases from V and 9 bases from J; junction bases left unmatched: 8. CDR3 sequence (DNA): TGTGCCTGGAGTATAGGGGGACAGGGTACCATTCAGTACTTC. Translation gives CAWSIGGQGTIQYF.

A note on this clonotype: A read error may be the cause here, since a much bigger clone is one base away. The chain uses TRBV12-3 or TRBV12-4 and TRBJ1-4, with 7 bases identical to TRBD1. J lost 6 bases, V lost 3 bases, and 4 bases had no gene match. The CDR3 is 14 residues long. CDR3 residues: CASSFTGTDEKLFF. The CDR3 DNA reads TGTGCCAGCAGTTTCACCGGGACAGATGAAAAACTGTTTTTT.

The chain joins TRBV19 to TRBJ2-6; D may be TRBD2 (6 bases). Deletions cut 6 bases from V and 0 bases from J, with 12 bases between. The CDR3 length is 16 residues. Looked up from germline, CDR1 is LNHDA and CDR2 is SQIVND (reference sequence). CDR3 sequence reads: CASRWGVLSGANVLTF. The CDR3 nucleotides read TGTGCCAGTAGGTGGGGGGTCCTCTCTGGGGCCAACGTCCTGACTTTC.

A note on this clonotype: This could be a read error, since a much larger clone is one nucleotide away. V gene TRBV4-1 combines with J gene TRBJ2-7, with D unresolved. V shed 0 bases and J shed 6 bases, with 9 bases lying between them. Per germline, CDR1 MGHRA and CDR2 YSYEKL. This CDR3 contains 13 residues. The CDR3 here is CASSQEKEAEQYF. The CDR3 region has the DNA TGCGCCAGCAGCCAAGAGAAGGAAGCCGAGCAGTACTTC.

Comment on this clonotype: A read error may be the cause here, since a much bigger clone is one base away. The chain joins TRBV28 to TRBJ1-5; no clear D. CDR3 length: 16 amino acids. The germline V gene encodes CDR1 MDHEN and CDR2 SYDVKM. Written as DNA, the CDR3 is TGTGCCGGCAGTCTCCTCGCCGGCGATAGCAATCAGCCCCAGCATTTT. It encodes CAGSLLAGDSNQPQHF.

Many counts were recorded for this clonotype. The genes are TRBV4-1 and TRBJ1-1; unclear D gene. CDR3 length equals 16 residues. The V end lost 1 base, the J end lost 1 base, and 13 bases lay between the germline ends. Germline V lookup: CDR1 MGHRA, CDR2 YSYEKL. This CDR3 is CASSQASEWRNTEAFF. In nucleotides, the CDR3 is TGCGCCAGCAGCCAAGCGTCTGAATGGCGGAACACTGAAGCTTTCTTT.

The chain links TRBV4-1 to TRBJ2-1, with 10 nucleotides matching TRBD2. The V segment lost 2 bases and the J segment 8 bases; nucleotides outside the gene matches: 9. Germline V gene sequence: CDR1 MGHRA, CDR2 YSYEKL. CDR3 length equals 16 residues. CDR3 sequence: CASSQIAAGGPDEQFF. The CDR3 DNA reads TGCGCCAGCAGCCAAATCGCAGCGGGAGGGCCTGATGAGCAGTTCTTC.

This clonotype was counted at least ten times. The chain has TRBV27 and TRBJ2-3; D is perhaps TRBD2 (6 bases). V lost 6 bases and J lost 0, with 13 bases in between. Germline CDR1 MNHEY, CDR2 SMNVEV (reference sequence). The CDR3 consists of 15 residues. The CDR3 DNA follows: TGTGCCAGCAGCTTGGGTGCGGGGAGCACAGATACGCAGTATTTT. Its translation: CASSLGAGSTDTQYF.

This clonotype was seen repeatedly, ten times or more. The chain recombines TRBV27 with TRBJ2-7, with D maybe TRBD1 (5 bases). There are 13 residues in the CDR3. Germline V gene sequence: CDR1 MNHEY, CDR2 SMNVEV (reference sequence). The V end was cut by 4 bases, the J end by 4 bases, with 11 bases between. The CDR3 sequence: CASSWGSLYEQYF. The DNA for the CDR3 is TGTGCCAGCAGTTGGGGCAGTTTGTACGAGCAGTACTTC.

About this clonotype: This may be a read error, as it is one base from a much larger clone. The rearrangement joins TRBV6-5 to TRBJ2-1, with 7 positions matching TRBD1. Germline-derived CDR1 and CDR2 are MNHEY and SVGAGI. The CDR3 covers 14 residues. Losses at the gene ends were 0 bases for V and 9 bases for J; bases not matched to a gene: 5. The CDR3 spells CASSYSTGSSEQFF. The CDR3 DNA reads as TGTGCCAGCAGTTACTCGACAGGGAGCAGTGAGCAGTTCTTC.

This clonotype showed up many times. The chain uses TRBV4-1 and TRBJ1-5, with TRBD1 identical over 9 bases. This CDR3 is built from 17 residues. J lost 2 bases, V lost 3 bases, and 8 bases had no gene match. Germline CDR1 and CDR2: MGHRA and YSYEKL. The DNA for the CDR3 is TGCGCCAGCAGCCACACAAGGGACAGGGCTGGCAATCAGCCCCAGCATTTT. This encodes CASSHTRDRAGNQPQHF.

This clonotype was counted at least ten times. The chain has TRBV7-2 and TRBJ2-1; D might be TRBD1 (5 bases). Per the germline V gene, CDR1 is SGHTA and CDR2 is FQGNSA. The CDR3 sequence is 15 residues long. Trimming stripped 6 bases from V and 7 bases from J, with 19 bases between. CDR3 amino acids: CASSPWALRGNEQFF. CDR3 DNA: TGTGCCAGCAGTCCCTGGGCGCTTAGGGGTAATGAGCAGTTCTTC.

The chain is built from TRBV5-6 and TRBJ2-7; 10 bases are a match to TRBD1. Germline V gives CDR1 SGHDT, CDR2 YYEEEE. CDR3 length: 16 amino acids. V shed 3 bases, J shed 7 bases, and the junction held 13 bases outside the gene matches. CDR3 in DNA: TGTGCCAGCAGCTCACCACCCGGGACAGGGGCGGGGGAGCAGTACTTC. It yields the protein CASSSPPGTGAGEQYF.

This clonotype was recorded many times. The chain has TRBV11-2 and TRBJ2-1; TRBD1 matches 7 bases. V shed 4 bases and J 1 base; nucleotides not matched to a gene: 7. Germline V lookup: CDR1 SGHAT, CDR2 FQNNGV. The length of the CDR3 is 16 residues. CDR3: CASSSRTGESYNEQFF. The CDR3 DNA is TGTGCCAGCAGCTCCAGGACAGGAGAATCCTACAATGAGCAGTTCTTC.

Turning to this clonotype: A much larger clone differs by one base, so this may be a read error. This chain joins TRBV4-3 and TRBJ2-4; a weak D match, TRBD2 (5 bases). CDR3 length: 14 residues. Per germline, CDR1 LGHNA and CDR2 YSLEER. CDR3: CASSRNLAKNTQYF. CDR3 nucleotide sequence: TGCGCCAGCAGCCGAAATCTAGCCAAAAACACTCAGTACTTC.

The genes are TRBV14 and TRBJ2-5; D is possibly TRBD2 (5 bases). The ends were cut back, 1 base at V and 4 bases at J, with 22 bases in the middle. This CDR3 is built from 18 residues. Per the germline V gene, CDR1 is SGHDN and CDR2 is FVKESK. The CDR3: CASSQATLGRALIETQYF. Written as DNA, the CDR3 is TGTGCCAGCAGCCAAGCAACGTTAGGGCGGGCACTGATAGAGACCCAGTACTTC.

This clonotype has just a few counts. The rearrangement joins TRBV28 to TRBJ2-1, with 10 bases matching TRBD1. Germline trimming cut 4 bases from V and 4 bases from J; bases unmatched to any gene: 10. CDR3 length equals 17 residues. Germline V gene data show CDR1 as MDHEN and CDR2 as SYDVKM. The CDR3 sequence: CASSSPMGQGPYNEQFF. CDR3 in DNA: TGTGCCAGCAGTTCCCCCATGGGACAGGGGCCGTACAATGAGCAGTTCTTC.

This clonotype appeared a few times. Possible read error: a much larger clone is one base away. The genes are TRBV20-1 and TRBJ2-7; D uncertain. CDR3 length: 13 residues. Germline CDR1 is DFQATT and CDR2 is SNEGSKA (reference sequence). The CDR3 sequence is CSAGDWVSYEQYF. CDR3 nucleotide sequence: TGCAGTGCTGGAGATTGGGTCTCCTACGAGCAGTACTTC.

The genes are TRBV12-3 or TRBV12-4 and TRBJ2-7; 9 bases align to TRBD1. V gave up 5 bases and J gave up 6 bases; unmatched junction bases: 14. The CDR3 spans 16 residues. CDR3 bases: TGTGCCAGCAGTAACTACCCGGGACAGGGTGTAGGCGAGCAGTACTTC. As protein: CASSNYPGQGVGEQYF.

This clonotype was seen ten or more times. The chain joins TRBV11-2 to TRBJ2-7; 7 nucleotides agree with TRBD1. The CDR3 has 15 residues. Germline V lookup: CDR1 SGHAT, CDR2 FQNNGV. V was clipped by 5 bases and J by 3 bases; unmatched bases: 10. The CDR3 DNA reads TGTGCCAGCAGCCCCCCAATTACAGGGGACTACGAGCAGTACTTC. It is translated as CASSPPITGDYEQYF.

The chain uses TRBV2 and TRBJ2-5; 8 bases match TRBD1. The V and J ends lost 4 bases and 5 bases, in that order; junction bases with no gene match: 9. The CDR3 runs to 15 residues. Germline V gene sequence: CDR1 SNHLY, CDR2 FYNNEI. The CDR3 bases are TGTGCCAGCAGTGGGAGGACAGGGATGGTGGAGACCCAGTACTTC. It yields the protein CASSGRTGMVETQYF.

This chain uses TRBV11-2 with TRBJ2-7; 9 bases align to TRBD2. The germline gives CDR1 SGHAT, CDR2 FQNNGV. The length of the CDR3 is 15 residues. The V and J ends lost 8 bases and 5 bases, in that order; junction bases with no gene match: 13. The CDR3 DNA reads TGTGCCAGCGGAATTAGCGGGAGTCTTTCTCACGAGCAGTACTTC. Translation: CASGISGSLSHEQYF.

This clonotype has more than one count but fewer than ten. The chain combines TRBV3-2 with TRBJ1-5; the table's D call of TRBD1 was not tested on the DNA. TRBV3-2 is a pseudogene segment. This CDR3 has 17 amino acids. The DNA of the CDR3 is TGTGCCAGCAGCCAAGAAATTCGTGACAGAGAGGGTCAGCCCCAGCATTTT. Encoded protein: CASSQEIRDREGQPQHF.

This clonotype was recorded at least ten times. This chain joins TRBV2 and TRBJ1-2; D is possibly TRBD1 (5 bases). The V gene's germline CDR1 is SNHLY and CDR2 FYNNEI. The V gene lost 8 bases and the J gene lost 0 bases, with 13 bases spanning the gap. This CDR3 spans 14 amino acids. CDR3 sequence: CASHPGPTNYGYTF. CDR3 DNA sequence: TGTGCCAGCCATCCGGGACCGACTAACTATGGCTACACCTTC.

This clonotype was seen ten or more times. The chain carries TRBV28 and TRBJ2-3, with 10 bases matching TRBD2. Germline assignment: CDR1 MDHEN and CDR2 SYDVKM. The CDR3 covers 14 residues. The junction had 4 bases not matched to a gene; V was cut back by 5 bases and J by 5 bases. The CDR3 sequence is CASSIAGGRDTQYF. The CDR3 DNA follows: TGTGCCAGCAGTATAGCGGGAGGACGAGATACGCAGTATTTT.